Each of the 24 T cell receptor beta chains below was sequenced from the same sample in a study of blood T cell repertoires in COVID-19. Data came from immunoSEQ multiplex PCR; TCRdb stores just in-frame clones and leaves some out. This sample has around 100,000 clones, with roughly 80% found just once. The sequenced sample was peripheral blood. Receptors originate from a man aged 50 to 60 with active or convalescent COVID-19.

The V call is TRBV5-6, the J call TRBJ1-2; 9 nucleotides match TRBD1. Germline-derived CDR1 and CDR2 are SGHDT and YYEEEE. Germline trimming cut 4 bases from V and 4 bases from J; bases unmatched to any gene: 14. The CDR3 is 17 residues long. CDR3 sequence (DNA): TGTGCCAGCAGCACGGGGGTCGAGGACAGGGGTTCCTATGGCTACACCTTC. It specifies CASSTGVEDRGSYGYTF.

The chain has TRBV5-5 and TRBJ2-1; TRBD1 agrees at 9 bases. This CDR3 spans 15 amino acids. Germline V gives CDR1 SGHKS, CDR2 YYEKEE (reference sequence). Losses at the gene ends were 5 bases for V and 11 bases for J; bases not matched to a gene: 14. The CDR3 sequence is CASRLRDRETNQQFF. As DNA, the CDR3 is TGTGCCAGCAGACTTCGGGACAGGGAAACGAATCAGCAGTTCTTC.

This chain uses TRBV11-3 with TRBJ2-7, with 11 bases aligning to TRBD2. The CDR3 has 16 residues. Per germline, CDR1 SGHNT and CDR2 YENEEA. After removal of 5 bases from V and 6 bases from J, the junction contained 12 bases not matched to a gene. CDR3 amino acids: CASSEIPLSGRGEQYF. CDR3 nucleotide sequence: TGTGCCAGCAGCGAAATACCCCTTAGCGGGAGGGGCGAGCAGTACTTC.

The gene calls are TRBV4-2 and TRBJ2-3, with D possibly being TRBD2 (7 bases). Germline V lookup: CDR1 LGHNA, CDR2 YNFKEQ. Deletions cut 4 bases from V and 2 bases from J, with 16 bases between. This CDR3 is 16 amino acids long. This chain's CDR3 is CASSRGGPGYTDTQYF. DNA of the CDR3: TGTGCCAGCAGCCGGGGGGGCCCCGGCTACACAGATACGCAGTATTTT.

This rearrangement joins TRBV5-6 to TRBJ2-7; 9 nucleotides agree with TRBD2. The CDR3 spans 14 residues. J was trimmed by 4 bases and V by 0 bases; bases with no gene match: 2. Germline lookup yields CDR1 SGHDT and CDR2 YYEEEE. The CDR3 coding sequence is TGTGCCAGCAGCTTGGTGACTAGCGGATACGAGCAGTACTTC. It yields the protein CASSLVTSGYEQYF.

The V call is TRBV2, the J call TRBJ2-1; 8 bases line up with TRBD1. With V trimmed by 4 bases and J by 2 bases, 4 bases remained unmatched. This CDR3 has 15 residues. CDR1 is SNHLY and CDR2 is FYNNEI in the germline V gene. The CDR3 here is CASSAGGRAYNEQFF. DNA for the CDR3: TGTGCCAGCAGTGCAGGGGGCAGAGCCTACAATGAGCAGTTCTTC.

The rearrangement links TRBV20-1 to TRBJ1-2; D is possibly TRBD1 (5 bases). CDR3 length: 11 amino acids. Trimming left V 5 bases short and J 4 bases short, with 8 bases between. Germline V lookup: CDR1 DFQATT, CDR2 SNEGSKA (reference sequence). In DNA, the CDR3 is TGCAGTGCTGTCGACAGCTATGGCTACACCTTC. This encodes CSAVDSYGYTF.

The chain links TRBV5-6 to TRBJ2-7; 8 positions agree with TRBD1. V shed 4 bases, J shed 3 bases, and the junction held 3 bases outside the gene matches. From germline, CDR1 is SGHDT and CDR2 YYEEEE. The CDR3 spans 13 residues. The CDR3 nucleotides are TGTGCCAGCAGCCGGACAGGGAACTACGAGCAGTACTTC. This sequence encodes CASSRTGNYEQYF. Complete variable domain (other parts from reference TRBV5-6 and TRBJ2-7): DAGVTQSPTHLIKTRGQQVTLRCSPKSGHDTVSWYQQALGQGPQFIFQYYEEEERQRGNFPDRFSGHQFPNYSSELNVNALLLGDSALYLCASSRTGNYEQYFGPGTRLTVT.

This chain links TRBV5-6 with TRBJ1-2, with D maybe TRBD1 (5 bases). CDR3 length: 13 amino acids. In germline, CDR1 is SGHDT, CDR2 YYEEEE. Trimming removed 1 base at V and 2 bases at J, with 6 bases between. CDR3 residues: CASSLRQNYGYTF. CDR3 bases: TGTGCCAGCAGCTTGAGACAGAACTATGGCTACACCTTC.

The V and J genes are TRBV10-2 and TRBJ2-2, with 10 nucleotides matching TRBD2. CDR3 length: 17 residues. CDR1 and CDR2 (germline): WSHSY, SAAADI. J was trimmed by 5 bases and V by 1 base; bases with no gene match: 7. CDR3 in amino acids: CASSEWASGRRTGELFF. For the CDR3, the DNA is TGCGCCAGCAGTGAGTGGGCTAGCGGGAGAAGGACCGGGGAGCTGTTTTTT.

The chain carries TRBV24-1 and TRBJ1-5; D not certain. The V end was cut by 10 bases, the J end by 0 bases, with 21 bases between. CDR3 length equals 17 residues. Germline CDR1 and CDR2: KGHDR and SFDVKD. The CDR3 DNA follows: TGTGCCACTTCTGAGGGAGGTTCGCCGTATAGCAATCAGCCCCAGCATTTT. This sequence encodes CATSEGGSPYSNQPQHF.

V usage is TRBV2 and J usage is TRBJ2-7; the match to TRBD2 covers 8 bases. Germline V gene data show CDR1 as SNHLY and CDR2 as FYNNEI. Germline trimming cut 4 bases from V and 4 bases from J; bases unmatched to any gene: 9. The CDR3 loop spans 15 amino acids. In nucleotides, the CDR3 is TGTGCCAGCAGTGTTGAGCGGGAGCCGGTGTACGAGCAGTACTTC. Translating it yields CASSVEREPVYEQYF. Based on the CDR3 plus reference TRBV2 and TRBJ2-7, the full variable domain is EPEVTQTPSHQVTQMGQEVILRCVPISNHLYFYWYRQILGQKVEFLVSFYNNEISEKSEIFDDQFSVERPDGSNFTLKIRSTKLEDSAMYFCASSVEREPVYEQYFGPGTRLTVT.

This chain connects TRBV28 to TRBJ2-7, with a possible D match to TRBD2 (7 bases). Trimming cost V 3 bases and J 1 base, with 25 bases left between them. CDR3 length: 19 amino acids. Germline assignment: CDR1 MDHEN and CDR2 SYDVKM. The CDR3 region is CASSFPVGGKLARSYEQYF. The CDR3 DNA sequence: TGTGCCAGCAGTTTTCCGGTAGGGGGAAAACTAGCGAGGTCCTACGAGCAGTACTTC.

This clone was recorded once. The chain couples TRBV19 to TRBJ1-5; 9 nucleotides line up with TRBD1. Germline V gene sequence: CDR1 LNHDA, CDR2 SQIVND (reference sequence). V was pared by 5 bases and J by 5 bases, with 4 bases of the junction left unmatched. CDR3 length: 14 residues. The CDR3 region is CASSGTGGYQPQHF. CDR3 nucleotide sequence: TGTGCCAGTAGTGGAACAGGGGGCTATCAGCCCCAGCATTTT.

J is TRBJ2-1 and V is TRBV24-1, with D tentatively TRBD2 (5 bases). The V and J ends lost 2 bases and 9 bases respectively, with 16 bases between them. Per the germline V gene, CDR1 is KGHDR and CDR2 is SFDVKD. The CDR3 totals 15 residues. CDR3: CATSDWVSDKVEQFF. In DNA, the CDR3 is TGTGCCACCAGTGATTGGGTTAGCGATAAGGTTGAGCAGTTCTTC.

This sequence joins TRBV6-1 and TRBJ2-2; 12 bases are shared with TRBD2. J gave up 6 bases and V 4 bases, and 3 bases lay outside the gene matches. Germline loops: CDR1 MNHNS, CDR2 SASEGT. The CDR3 runs 15 residues. The CDR3 coding sequence is TGTGCCAGCAGTGCGACTAGCGGGAGTCCCGGGGAGCTGTTTTTT. It specifies CASSATSGSPGELFF.

The chain links TRBV30 to TRBJ2-1; D is uncertain. The CDR3 length is 11 residues. V was trimmed by 3 bases and J by 2 bases, leaving 2 bases between them. The germline V gene has CDR1 GTSNPN and CDR2 SVGIG (reference sequence). The CDR3 nucleotides read TGTGCCTGGAGCGCCTACAATGAGCAGTTCTTC. Translating it yields CAWSAYNEQFF.

V gene TRBV10-3 combines with J gene TRBJ2-1; TRBD2 is a possible D gene (6 bases). Germline V gene data show CDR1 as ENHRY and CDR2 as SYGVKD. This CDR3 is built from 14 residues. The V gene lost 7 bases and the J gene lost 8 bases, with 18 bases spanning the gap. CDR3 sequence: CAIKKDLERDEQFF. Written as DNA, the CDR3 is TGTGCCATCAAGAAAGATCTGGAGCGGGATGAGCAGTTCTTC.

The J gene is TRBJ1-5, the V gene TRBV3-1 (or the pseudogene TRBV3-2), with 7 bases identical to TRBD1. The CDR3 covers 14 residues. Germline CDR1 is LGHDT and CDR2 is YNNKEL (reference sequence). The V segment lost 0 bases and the J segment 7 bases; nucleotides outside the gene matches: 3. The CDR3 DNA reads TGTGCCAGCAGCCAAGAAGGGGGCGGGCAGCCCCAGCATTTT. This sequence encodes CASSQEGGGQPQHF.

This chain connects TRBV14 to TRBJ2-5; D is unresolved. CDR3 length: 14 amino acids. V was cut by 1 base and J by 0 bases, with 6 bases left in between. Germline CDR1 SGHDN, CDR2 FVKESK. The DNA for the CDR3 is TGTGCCAGCAGCCAAGTAATCTACCAAGAGACCCAGTACTTC. Amino acid sequence: CASSQVIYQETQYF. The complete variable domain, with remaining parts taken from reference TRBV14 and TRBJ2-5, reads EAGVTQFPSHSVIEKGQTVTLRCDPISGHDNLYWYRRVMGKEIKFLLHFVKESKQDESGMPNNRFLAERTGGTYSTLKVQPAELEDSGVYFCASSQVIYQETQYFGPGTRLLVL.

V gene TRBV24-1 combines with J gene TRBJ1-6, with a tentative D call TRBD1 (5 bases). The germline CDR1 and CDR2 sequences are KGHDR and SFDVKD. Trimming cost V 1 base and J 14 bases, with 8 bases left between them. This CDR3 region has 12 residues. CDR3: CATSDFGGTLHF. Here the CDR3 DNA reads TGTGCCACCAGTGATTTCGGGGGTACCCTCCACTTT.

The chain uses TRBV3-1 (or the pseudogene TRBV3-2) and TRBJ2-1; D is perhaps TRBD2 (6 bases). The V gene's germline CDR1 is LGHDT and CDR2 YNNKEL (reference sequence). Trimming stripped 3 bases from V and 9 bases from J, with 18 bases between. The CDR3 has 15 residues. Here the CDR3 DNA reads TGTGCCAGCAGCCATTCTTCTCCGGGACTGGTTGAGCAGTTCTTC. Its translation is CASSHSSPGLVEQFF.

The chain recombines TRBV5-1 with TRBJ1-6, with 8 bases identical to TRBD1. The CDR3 runs 14 residues. From germline, CDR1 is SGHRS and CDR2 YFSETQ. J gave up 10 bases and V 4 bases, and 7 bases lay outside the gene matches. Written as DNA, the CDR3 is TGCGCCAGCAGCCTGGACAGGGAGGGCTCACCCCTCCACTTT. It translates to CASSLDREGSPLHF.

V is TRBV11-2 and J is TRBJ1-1; D is uncertain. This CDR3 region has 13 residues. CDR1 is SGHAT, CDR2 FQNNGV, per germline. The germline V and J ends were trimmed by 3 bases and 1 base, with 6 bases remaining between them. DNA of the CDR3: TGTGCCAGCAGCTTGGCCAGGAACACTGAAGCTTTCTTT. Amino acid sequence: CASSLARNTEAFF.